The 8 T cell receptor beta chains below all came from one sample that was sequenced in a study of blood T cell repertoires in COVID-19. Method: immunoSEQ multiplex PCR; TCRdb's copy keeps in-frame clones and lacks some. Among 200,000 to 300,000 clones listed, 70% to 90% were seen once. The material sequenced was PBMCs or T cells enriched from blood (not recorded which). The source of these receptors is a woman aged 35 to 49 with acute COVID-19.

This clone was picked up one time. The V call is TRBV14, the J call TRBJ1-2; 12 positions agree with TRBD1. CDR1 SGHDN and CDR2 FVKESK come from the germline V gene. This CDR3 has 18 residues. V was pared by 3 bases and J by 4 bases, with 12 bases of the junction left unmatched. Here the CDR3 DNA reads TGTGCCAGCAGCCACCGCGGGACAGGGGGCAGAGTAGGCTATGGCTACACCTTC. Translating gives CASSHRGTGGRVGYGYTF.

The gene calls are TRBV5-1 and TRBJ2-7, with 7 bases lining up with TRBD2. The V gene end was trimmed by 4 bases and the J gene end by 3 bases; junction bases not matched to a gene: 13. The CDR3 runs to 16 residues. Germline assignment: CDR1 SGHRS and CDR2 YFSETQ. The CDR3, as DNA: TGCGCCAGCAGCCGCGGCGGGGCTAGCGGAAACTACGAGCAGTACTTC. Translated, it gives CASSRGGASGNYEQYF.

The CDR3: CASSYPGGLAFF. CDR3 DNA: TGTGCCAGCAGTTACCCGGGGGGGCTTGCTTTCTTT. V usage is TRBV6-5 and J usage is TRBJ1-1; D may be TRBD1 (6 bases). V was shortened by 2 bases and J by 11 bases, with 12 bases between the two germline ends. This CDR3 has 12 amino acids. CDR1 and CDR2 (germline): MNHEY, SVGAGI.

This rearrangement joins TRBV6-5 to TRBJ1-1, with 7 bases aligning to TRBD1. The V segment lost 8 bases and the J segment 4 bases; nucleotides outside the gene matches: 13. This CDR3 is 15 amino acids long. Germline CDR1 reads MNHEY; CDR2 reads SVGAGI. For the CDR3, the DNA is TGTGCCAGCTCCCTACAAGGGACAGTAAGCACTGAAGCTTTCTTT. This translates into CASSLQGTVSTEAFF.

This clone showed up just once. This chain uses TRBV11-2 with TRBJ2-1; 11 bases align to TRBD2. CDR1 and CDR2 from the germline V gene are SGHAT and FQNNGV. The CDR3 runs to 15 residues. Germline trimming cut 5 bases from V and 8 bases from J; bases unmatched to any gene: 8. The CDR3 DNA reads TGTGCCAGCAGCATTAGCGGGAGGGCCGTCGATGAGCAGTTCTTC. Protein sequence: CASSISGRAVDEQFF.

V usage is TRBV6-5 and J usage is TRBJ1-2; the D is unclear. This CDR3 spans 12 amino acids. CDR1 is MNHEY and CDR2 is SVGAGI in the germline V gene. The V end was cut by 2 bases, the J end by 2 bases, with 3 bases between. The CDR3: CASSYGNYGYTF. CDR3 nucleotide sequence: TGTGCCAGCAGTTACGGCAACTATGGCTACACCTTC.

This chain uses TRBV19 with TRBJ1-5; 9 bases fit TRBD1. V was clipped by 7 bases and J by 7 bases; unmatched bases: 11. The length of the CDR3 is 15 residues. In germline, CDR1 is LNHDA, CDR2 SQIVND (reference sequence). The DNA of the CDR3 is TGTGCCAGTAATGCGGGGGACAGGGTTCGGCAGCCCCAGCATTTT. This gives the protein CASNAGDRVRQPQHF.

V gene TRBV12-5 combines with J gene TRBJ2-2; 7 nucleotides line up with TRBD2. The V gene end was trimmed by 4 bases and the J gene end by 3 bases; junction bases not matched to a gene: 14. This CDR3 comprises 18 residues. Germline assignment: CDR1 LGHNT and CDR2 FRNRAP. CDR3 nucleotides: TGTGCTAGTGGTTCCCGGGGAGGGCGCGCGCTAGACACCGGGGAGCTGTTTTTT. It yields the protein CASGSRGGRALDTGELFF. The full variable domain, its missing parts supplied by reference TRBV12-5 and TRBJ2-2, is DARVTQTPRHKVTEMGQEVTMRCQPILGHNTVFWYRQTMMQGLELLAYFRNRAPLDDSGMPKDRFSAEMPDATLATLKIQPSEPRDSAVYFCASGSRGGRALDTGELFFGEGSRLTVL.